This TCR beta chain was sequenced in a study of shared clonotypes between healthy human individuals (dated by TCRdb to 2020 to 2021). Regarding the complete study: A few men and two women, aged 18 to 49 years, made up the cohort. Leukapheresis yielded between about 0.9 and 9 billion PBMCs per donor. Different laboratories and diverse techniques were used to prepare libraries and sequence TCR repertoires, to increase sequencing depth and limit assay-specific biases. Blood TCR repertoires of roughly five healthy adults were deeply sequenced to estimate repertoire size and the extent of clonotype sharing between individuals. For each donor, CD4 naive and CD4 memory were each given three plates, CD8 naive was given two plates, and CD8 memory was given one plate. Overall study outcomes, separate from this receptor: The genetic and exposure-history diversity represented was limited by the small number of donors. Estimated clonotype richness was generally larger for naive than for memory subsets. Compared with non-shared clonotypes, the clonotypes found in all four sorted-subset donors had higher generation probabilities. Rarefaction of sorted-subset datasets indicated incomplete sequencing despite the large sequencing depth. Pairwise subsampling led to the expectation that sequencing depth would affect the degree of clonotype sharing among donors. Only blood was sampled, and tissue TCR repertoires likely differ from those in blood. Across a few donors, 4.5% to 6.5% of naive CD4, around 3.5% of naive CD8, around 2.5% of memory CD4, and approximately 0.4% of memory CD8 clonotypes were shared.

TCR CDR3 regions were amplified from genomic DNA by multiplex PCR using the deep immunoSEQ assay. Extracted genomic DNA from each cell subset was spread evenly across all wells of several immunoSEQ 96-well plates, with each plate serving as a replicate. Each replicate PCR for sorted subsets received about 200 ng genomic DNA, equal to tens of thousands of T cell genomes. Purified libraries were measured with a Qubit 3.0 fluorometer, size-checked on a Bioanalyzer 2100, and measured again with the KAPA Library Quantification kit. Each immunoSEQ 96-well plate was sequenced on its own single-read 150-cycle Illumina NextSeq 550 flow cell. The original pipeline was this. Because the immunoSEQ output held only junctional sequences and lacked quality scores, the filtering could not match the filtering applied to full-length reads. To assign V/J genes and CDR3, sequences were annotated against IMGT germline references using PyIR, a Python wrapper for IgBLAST v1.9. Reads were filtered out if the reads had weak V/J assignments (E-value above 1e-6), no CDR3, stop codons, out-of-frame junctions, or ambiguous translated residues. V3J clonotypes were defined as sequences sharing the same inferred V gene, J gene, and CDR3 amino acid sequence. The percentage overlap between two repertoires was calculated by dividing the number of shared unique clonotypes by the size of the smaller repertoire. RTK rarefaction, the Chao1 estimator, and Recon v2.1 estimates of unobserved clonotypes were used to assess repertoire richness. Generation probabilities for all TCRbeta clonotypes obtained by the gDNA method from a few donors were computed using OLGA. TCRdb holds this immuneACCESS table with in-frame rearrangements only. Some clones are missing; in checked studies, unresolved V genes explain under half, and the rest has no known cause. From that table come the V and J calls and clone size; the DNA was used to work out D and trimming. Present in this sample are about 700,000 clones, 74% of which were seen just once. Approximately 1.7% of the sample goes to the ten largest clones.

Measured from the cysteine to the phenylalanine, the CDR3 is 14 residues long. Just CDR3 DNA is preserved here, 42 bases in frame from base 1. Based on the germline V gene, the CDR1 and CDR2 sequences are SGHAT and FQNNGV. The donors were healthy, HIV-negative adults who had no recently reported acute infections or vaccinations. All donors were Caucasian adults living in Nashville, Tennessee, USA. CD4+ T cells were enriched through magnetic negative selection, after which naive cells were positively selected on CD45RA and the remaining negative fraction served as the memory subset. Blood was collected by leukapheresis, and PBMCs were isolated by Ficoll-Histopaque density gradient centrifugation and then cryopreserved in liquid nitrogen vapor phase. Analytical flow cytometry was used to check the purity and quantity of each magnetically sorted T cell population. Genomic DNA was isolated from each sorted fraction and quantified by UV absorbance on a Nanodrop 2000c.

On this clone itself: No antigen is known for it. One base away there is no much larger clone; base qualities are not given.

Recombination connected TRBV11-2 to TRBJ2-5, with 8 central nucleotides matching TRBD2. TRBJ2-7 explains the end of the DNA better; the J call may be wrong. Sequenced input: memory CD4+ T cells sorted from blood. In the paper's terms, the cell subset or site label means: CD45RA-negative fraction. This receptor was identified in a woman aged 25 to 45 in good health. The CDR3 protein is CASSASSGYYEQYF. The nucleotide sequence reads TGTGCCAGCAGCGCTTCTAGCGGGTATTACGAGCAGTACTTC.